This T cell receptor beta chain is from a study of shared clonotypes between healthy human individuals. The study's findings and limits: Compared with clonotypes that all four donors shared, non-shared clonotypes had lower generation probabilities.

A word on this clone: As yet, its antigen is unknown.

When replicate PCRs were run on sorted subsets, they used 150 to 250 ng DNA, some 29,000 T cell genomes. Some clones are missing from TCRdb's copy, which holds only in-frame ones; the method was immunoSEQ multiplex PCR. The table lists more than 2,000,000 clones, roughly 92% of them singletons. The CDR3 is 14 amino acids. The germline V and J ends were trimmed by 3 bases and 14 bases, with 20 bases remaining between them. Germline V gene lookup returns CDR1 GTSNPN and CDR2 SVGIG (reference sequence). The chain uses TRBV30 and TRBJ1-6; a possible D gene is TRBD1 (6 bases). The sequencing input was naive CD4+ T cells sorted from blood. The subset here: CD45RA+ positively selected. This sequence was found in a man younger than 35 in good health. In DNA form, the CDR3 reads TGTGCCTGGAGCCATCAGATGGGACAAGGCTCCCTCCACTTT. Its translation: CAWSHQMGQGSLHF.